The entry below describes one T cell receptor (beta chain). Its target antigen remains unknown. Base qualities were left out, and no much larger clone turns up one base away. From the cysteine up to the phenylalanine, the CDR3 has a length of 15 residues. Here the CDR3 DNA is all that survives: 45 bases in frame from base 1. Deletion took 3 bases off V and 3 bases off J, with a span of 13 bases between the germline ends. For CDR1 and CDR2, the germline V gene lists SGDLS and YYNGEE. Library preparation employed the immunoSEQ multiplex PCR assay. As for the authors' bioinformatics: A statistical classification framework was built to diagnose cytomegalovirus status from the catalog of TCR beta chain sequences. TCRdb carries this immuneACCESS record with in-frame sequences only. Its versions omit some clonotypes, under half of them owing to an unresolved V gene in the studies checked, with the rest unexplained. That table furnishes V, J and clone size, whereas the DNA furnished D and trimming. For this sample the table gives some 110,000 clones, of which about 82% were detected only once. Nearly 5% of the sample lies in the top ten.

The record originates from a study of cytomegalovirus exposure and HLA in healthy donors (dated by TCRdb to the late 2010s). Context from the whole study: A later analysis indicated that the 120 validation repertoires were generated on the platform also employed for the 650 to 850 repertoires of the first cohort. The study aimed to test whether cataloging public T cell receptors could reveal signatures of past pathogen exposure. To predict cytomegalovirus infection status, the study combined high-throughput TCR immunosequencing, statistical association of individual TCRs with disease status, and machine learning. Besides the first cohort of 550 to 750 subjects, a separate validation cohort made up of over a hundred different subjects was used. Overall study results and their limits: While some public TCRs were present in many individuals, most TCR sequences turned up only very rarely across donors. In vitro tests confirmed that a few of the cytomegalovirus-associated TCR beta chains recognize cytomegalovirus antigens. The study gave a list of some 150 TCR beta chains associated with cytomegalovirus. The classifier was reported to diagnose cytomegalovirus status with high specificity and sensitivity in both the original cohort and the validation cohort. It was suggested by the authors that the approach could potentially be generalized to other disease states and immunological phenotypes. All 120 or so repertoires were used to score co-occurrence in the validation cohort in a later analysis, because that analysis had no HLA typing for the cohort. A later analysis found that TCRs clustered in the first cohort also tended to co-occur in the 130 or so validation repertoires, with 94% of cluster scores above 0.

The donors belonged to the validation cohort of about 120 subjects, which was separate from the roughly 670-subject first cohort. The specimen sequenced was PBMCs. This clonotype was sampled from a man aged 18 to 35 in good health and CMV-seronegative. This chain is built from TRBV9 and TRBJ2-1; TRBD2 is perhaps the D gene, given 5 matching bases. The CDR3 loop reads CASSDGLLNYNEQFF. In nucleotides, the sequence is TGTGCCAGCAGCGACGGACTGCTGAACTACAATGAGCAGTTCTTC.